This T cell receptor beta chain was profiled in a study of blood T cells in healthy people across ages. The second PCR ran roughly 7 to 12 cycles with a sample-barcoded 5' primer and J-beta primers. One entry per CDR3 protein, called by TCRdb with MiXCR from the 5' RACE reads. Of fewer than 750,000 distinct CDR3 sequences in the sample, about 45% were seen once. CDR1 and CDR2 from the germline V gene are LNHDA and SQIVND (reference sequence). This CDR3 spans 16 amino acids. The sequence derives from a man at least 80 years old in good health. J is TRBJ2-7 and V is TRBV19; TRBD2 agrees at 9 bases. The J call may be faulty, since TRBJ2-5 better matches the DNA end. Material: blood. The CDR3, as DNA: TGTGCCAGTAGTCCTCAGCCCCGCGGGAGGGAAGAGACCCAGTACTTC. The encoded protein is CASSPQPRGREETQYF.